This TCR beta chain was captured by sequencing in a study of blood T cells in healthy people across ages. Next came a second PCR, run for about 6 to 12 cycles, which used a sample-barcoded 5' primer along with a J-beta primer mix. All samples yielded 3 million or more CDR3-containing paired-end reads. MiXCR, applied by TCRdb to the 5' RACE reads, yields one record per CDR3 protein. The sample consists of hundreds of thousands of distinct CDR3 sequences, 20% to 25% of them appearing once. V lost 8 bases to trimming and J lost 0 bases, with 14 bases between them. This CDR3 region has 15 residues. In germline, CDR1 is MNHEY, CDR2 SMNVEV (reference sequence). The sample was also reused in another study, on T cells of mothers and their children.

Sequencing input: blood. The source of this sequence is a boy aged 5 to 17 in good health. V usage is TRBV27 and J usage is TRBJ2-1; unclear D gene. The CDR3 bases are TGTGCCAGCTCACATCGCGCGAGCTCCTACAATGAGCAGTTCTTC. Protein sequence: CASSHRASSYNEQFF.